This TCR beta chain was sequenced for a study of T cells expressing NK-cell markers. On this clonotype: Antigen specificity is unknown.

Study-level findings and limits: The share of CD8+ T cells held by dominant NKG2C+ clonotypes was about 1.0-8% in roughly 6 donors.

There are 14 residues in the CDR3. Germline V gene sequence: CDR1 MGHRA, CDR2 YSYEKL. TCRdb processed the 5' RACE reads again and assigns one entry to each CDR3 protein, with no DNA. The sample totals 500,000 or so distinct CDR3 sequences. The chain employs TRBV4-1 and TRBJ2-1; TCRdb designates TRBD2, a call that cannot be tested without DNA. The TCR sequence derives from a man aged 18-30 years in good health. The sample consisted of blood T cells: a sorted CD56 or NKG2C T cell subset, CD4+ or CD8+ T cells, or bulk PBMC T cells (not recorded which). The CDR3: CASGLAGYYNEQFF.